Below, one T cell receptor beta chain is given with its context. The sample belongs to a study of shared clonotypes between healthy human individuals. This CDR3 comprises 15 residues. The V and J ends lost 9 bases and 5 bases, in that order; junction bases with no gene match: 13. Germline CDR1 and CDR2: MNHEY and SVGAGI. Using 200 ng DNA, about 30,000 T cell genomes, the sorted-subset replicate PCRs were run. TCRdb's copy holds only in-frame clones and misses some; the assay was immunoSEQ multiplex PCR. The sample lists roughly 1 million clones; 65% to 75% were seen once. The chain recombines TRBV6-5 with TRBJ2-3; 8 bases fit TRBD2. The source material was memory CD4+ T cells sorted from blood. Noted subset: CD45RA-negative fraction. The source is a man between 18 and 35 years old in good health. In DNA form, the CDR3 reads TGTGCCAGGACCGTCAGCGGGAGTGGATTAGATACGCAGTATTTT. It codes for CARTVSGSGLDTQYF.